The T cell receptor beta chain described here comes from a study of blood T cell repertoires in COVID-19. Study-level information: Samples taken during acute and convalescent COVID-19 were collected in the United States, Italy and Spain. PBMCs, B-cell-depleted T cells, or T cells provided the cDNA or gDNA that made up the material.

How the authors handled the data: Estimation of nucleated cell counts was performed using reference gene primer amplification. Generated by immunoSEQ multiplex PCR, the TCRdb table keeps only in-frame clones and is missing some. V, J and clone size derive from that table, while D and trimming were established from the DNA sequence. Among some 290,000 clones listed, about nine tenths were seen once. V trimming: 2 bases; J trimming: 4 bases; junction bases outside the gene matches: 4. CDR1 and CDR2 from the germline V gene are KGHSH and LQKENI. The CDR3 is made up of 15 amino acids. Source material: peripheral blood. The rearrangement joins TRBV18 to TRBJ2-2; 7 positions agree with TRBD2. The receptor comes from a woman aged 30 to 39 with COVID-19, enrolled during active disease. The CDR3 bases are TGTGCCAGCTCACCATGGACTAGAGGCACCGGGGAGCTGTTTTTT. Translating gives CASSPWTRGTGELFF.